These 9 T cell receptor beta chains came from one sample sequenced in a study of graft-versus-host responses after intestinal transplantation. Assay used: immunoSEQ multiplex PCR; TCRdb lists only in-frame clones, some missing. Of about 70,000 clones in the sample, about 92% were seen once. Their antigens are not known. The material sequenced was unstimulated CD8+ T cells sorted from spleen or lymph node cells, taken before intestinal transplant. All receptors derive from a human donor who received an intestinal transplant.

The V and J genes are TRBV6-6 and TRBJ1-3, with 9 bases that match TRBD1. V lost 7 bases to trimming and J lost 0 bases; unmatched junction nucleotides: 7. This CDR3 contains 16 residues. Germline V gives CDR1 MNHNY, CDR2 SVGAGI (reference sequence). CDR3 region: CASTSGTGPSGNTIYF. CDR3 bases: TGTGCCAGCACCTCCGGGACAGGGCCCTCTGGAAACACCATATATTTT.

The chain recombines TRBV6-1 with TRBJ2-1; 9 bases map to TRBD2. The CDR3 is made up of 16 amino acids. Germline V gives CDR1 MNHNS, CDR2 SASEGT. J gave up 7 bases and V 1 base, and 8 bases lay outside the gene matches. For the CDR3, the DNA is TGTGCCAGCAGTGAAGACGGGCGCGGGGGGGCGAATGAGCAGTTCTTC. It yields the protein CASSEDGRGGANEQFF.

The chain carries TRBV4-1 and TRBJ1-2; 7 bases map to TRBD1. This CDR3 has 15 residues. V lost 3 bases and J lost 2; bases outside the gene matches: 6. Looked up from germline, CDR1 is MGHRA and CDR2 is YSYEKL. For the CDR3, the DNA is TGCGCCAGCAGCCAGGGATCACAGGGGAACTATGGCTACACCTTC. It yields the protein CASSQGSQGNYGYTF.

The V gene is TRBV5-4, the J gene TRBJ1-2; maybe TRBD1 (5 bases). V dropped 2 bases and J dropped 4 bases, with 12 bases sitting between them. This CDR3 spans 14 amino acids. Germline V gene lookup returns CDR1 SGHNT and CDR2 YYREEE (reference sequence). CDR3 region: CASSLAGGVYGYTF. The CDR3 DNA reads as TGTGCCAGCAGCTTAGCGGGAGGGGTCTATGGCTACACCTTC.

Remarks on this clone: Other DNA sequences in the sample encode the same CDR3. The CDR3 DNA reads as TGTGCCACTGGGACAGGTAGGGATCAGCCCCAGCATTTT. Protein sequence: CATGTGRDQPQHF. The chain links TRBV27 to TRBJ1-5; 8 nucleotides align to TRBD1. The CDR3 runs to 13 residues. The V segment lost 10 bases and the J segment 5 bases; nucleotides outside the gene matches: 7. Per germline, CDR1 MNHEY and CDR2 SMNVEV (reference sequence).

The CDR3, as DNA: TGTGCCAGCAGTCCGGGGGTTCCAAAAGAGACCCAGTACTTC. Residues: CASSPGVPKETQYF. The rearrangement links TRBV6-1 to TRBJ2-5, with D perhaps TRBD2 (6 bases). The CDR3 sequence is 14 residues long. Trimming pared 5 bases from V and 3 bases from J, leaving 13 bases between. Germline CDR1 MNHNS, CDR2 SASEGT.

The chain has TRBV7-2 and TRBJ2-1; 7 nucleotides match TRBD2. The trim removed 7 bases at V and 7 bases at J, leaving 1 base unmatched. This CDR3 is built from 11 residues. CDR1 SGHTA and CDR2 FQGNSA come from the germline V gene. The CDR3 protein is CASMRGNEQFF. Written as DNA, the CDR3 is TGTGCCAGCATGCGGGGGAATGAGCAGTTCTTC.

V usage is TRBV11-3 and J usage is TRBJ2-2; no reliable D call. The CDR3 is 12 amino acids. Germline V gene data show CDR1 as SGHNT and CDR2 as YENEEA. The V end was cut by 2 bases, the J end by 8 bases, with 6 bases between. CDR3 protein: CASSLPGGELFF. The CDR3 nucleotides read TGTGCCAGCAGCTTACCAGGAGGGGAGCTGTTTTTT.

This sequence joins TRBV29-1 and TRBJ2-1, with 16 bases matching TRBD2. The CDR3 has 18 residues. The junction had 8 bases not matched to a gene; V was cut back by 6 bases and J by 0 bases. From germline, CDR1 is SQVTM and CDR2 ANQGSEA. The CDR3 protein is CSVAGTSGGASSYNEQFF. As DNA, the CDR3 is TGCAGCGTAGCCGGGACTAGCGGGGGGGCGAGCTCCTACAATGAGCAGTTCTTC.